Sequencing of this T cell receptor beta chain was carried out in a study of blood T cell repertoires in COVID-19. Background on the study: Acute-phase and convalescent COVID-19 samples originated in the United States, Italy and Spain.

Seattle patient enrollment occurred during active infection, with longitudinal follow-up thereafter. Original data processing: Amplifying reference gene primers gave estimates of nucleated cell counts. Sequenced by immunoSEQ multiplex PCR; TCRdb stores in-frame clones only, minus some. The V and J calls and the clone size are those of that table, but D and trimming were determined from the DNA. This sample has approximately 230,000 clones, with about 87% found just once. Germline CDR1 is LGHNA and CDR2 is YSLEER. The V gene end was trimmed by 4 bases and the J gene end by 9 bases; junction bases not matched to a gene: 11. The CDR3 sequence is 15 residues long. This clone was detected only once.

This chain links TRBV4-3 with TRBJ2-1; 8 bases line up with TRBD2. The sequenced sample consisted of peripheral blood. The TCR comes from a woman aged 25 to 39 with COVID-19, enrolled during active disease. The CDR3 loop is CASSPHRGGGVEQFF. CDR3 nucleotide sequence: TGCGCCAGCAGCCCCCACCGGGGGGGAGGAGTTGAGCAGTTCTTC.